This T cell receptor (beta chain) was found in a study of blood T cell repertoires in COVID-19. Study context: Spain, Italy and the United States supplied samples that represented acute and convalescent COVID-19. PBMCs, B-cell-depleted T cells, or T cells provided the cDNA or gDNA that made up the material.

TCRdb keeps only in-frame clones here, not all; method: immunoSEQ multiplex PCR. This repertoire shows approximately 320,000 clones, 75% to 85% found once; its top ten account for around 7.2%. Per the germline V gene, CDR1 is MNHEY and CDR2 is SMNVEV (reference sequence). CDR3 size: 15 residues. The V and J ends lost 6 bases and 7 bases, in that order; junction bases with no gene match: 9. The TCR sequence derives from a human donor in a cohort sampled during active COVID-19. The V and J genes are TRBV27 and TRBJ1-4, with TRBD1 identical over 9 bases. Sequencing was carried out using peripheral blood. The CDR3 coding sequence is TGTGCCAGCAGATCCCGGGACAGGGCGGGTGAAAAACTGTTTTTT. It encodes CASRSRDRAGEKLFF.